This T cell receptor beta chain was recorded in a study of Graves' ophthalmopathy and Graves' hyperthyroidism. Whole-study findings and limits: Its predictions of ophthalmopathy progression gave the model 60% to 71% sensitivity and about 78% specificity. Most thyroid clonotypes with frequency above 0.001 were detected in blood too.

Comment on this clonotype: Its antigen remains unknown.

The germline gives CDR1 MDHEN, CDR2 SYDVKM. CDR3 length equals 13 residues. Amplification targeted the TCR beta CDR3 regions, with RNA transcripts as the source material. RT-PCR with HTBI primers came first, then second-round multiplex PCR. Each CDR3 protein is one row after TCRdb ran MiXCR on the multiplex PCR reads. Of just over 400,000 distinct CDR3 sequences listed, approximately 21% are singletons. Sequencing used peripheral blood. The chain recombines TRBV28 with TRBJ2-5; possibly TRBD2 for D (5 bases). The source is a woman aged 18-35 years with stable Graves' hyperthyroidism. The chain's CDR3 is CATRARPQETQYF. The CDR3 nucleotides are TGTGCTACTAGAGCGAGGCCCCAAGAGACCCAGTACTTC.